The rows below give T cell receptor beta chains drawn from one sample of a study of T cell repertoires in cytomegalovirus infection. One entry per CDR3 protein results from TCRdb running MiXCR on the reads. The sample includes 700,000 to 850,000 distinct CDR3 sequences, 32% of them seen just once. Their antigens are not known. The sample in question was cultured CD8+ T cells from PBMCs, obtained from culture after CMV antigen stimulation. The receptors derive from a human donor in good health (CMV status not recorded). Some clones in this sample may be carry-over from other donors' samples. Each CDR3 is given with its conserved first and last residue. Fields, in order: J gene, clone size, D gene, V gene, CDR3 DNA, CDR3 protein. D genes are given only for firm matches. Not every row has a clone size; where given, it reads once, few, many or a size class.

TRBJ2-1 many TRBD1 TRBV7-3 TGTGCCAGCAGCTTAATCCAGGGGGCCTACAATGAGCAGTTCTTC CASSLIQGAYNEQFF
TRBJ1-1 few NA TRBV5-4 TGTGCCAGCAGCTTGGAACAGCGGAACACTGAAGCTTTCTTT CASSLEQRNTEAFF
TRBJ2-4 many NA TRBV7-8 TGTGCCAGCAGCTTAGGGCAGGGAAACATTCAGTACTTC CASSLGQGNIQYF
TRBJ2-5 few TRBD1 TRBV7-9 TGTGCCAGCAGCCCGTACGACAGGGTAAAAGAGACCCAGTACTTC CASSPYDRVKETQYF
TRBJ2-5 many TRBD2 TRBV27 TGTGCCAGCAGCCGCTTAGCGGGGGGGGAGACCCAGTACTTC CASSRLAGGETQYF
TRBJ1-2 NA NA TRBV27 TGTGCCAGCAGTTTACGGGGGCAGGCCAACTATGGCTACACCTTC CASSLRGQANYGYTF
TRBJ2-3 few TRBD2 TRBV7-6 TGTGCCAGCAGCCAGGGGACTAGCGGGTCTAGCACAGATACGCAGTATTTT CASSQGTSGSSTDTQYF
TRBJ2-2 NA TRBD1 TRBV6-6 TGTGCCAGCAGTTACCACGGGACAGGGACCGGGGAGCTGTTTTTT CASSYHGTGTGELFF
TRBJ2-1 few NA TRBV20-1 TGCAGTGCCGAGTACCCTGGGGTTTACAATGAGCAGTTCTTC CSAEYPGVYNEQFF
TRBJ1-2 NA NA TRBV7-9 TGTGCCAGCAGCACCGCCTCGGTCGCGTCTGGCTACACCTTC CASSTASVASGYTF
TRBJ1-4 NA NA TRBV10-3 TGTGCCATCAGTGAGCACCGGGTAGGGCTGTTTTTT CAISEHRVGLFF
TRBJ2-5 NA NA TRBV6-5 TGTGCCAGCAGATCAGACAGACAAGAGACCCAGTACTTC CASRSDRQETQYF
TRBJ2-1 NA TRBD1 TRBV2 TGTGCCAGCAGCCCCGGACAGGGGGCAAACAATGAGCAGTTCTTC CASSPGQGANNEQFF
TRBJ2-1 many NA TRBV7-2 TGTGCCAGCAGCCCCTCCGGGCCTCTTCAGTTCTTC CASSPSGPLQFF
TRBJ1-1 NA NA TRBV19 TGTGCCAGTACTCCCGGAGGGGGATGGGGCACTGAAGCTTTCTTT CASTPGGGWGTEAFF
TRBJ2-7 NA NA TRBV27 TGTGCCAGCAGTTTCGGGACAACCTACGAGCAGTACTTC CASSFGTTYEQYF
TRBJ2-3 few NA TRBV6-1 TGTGCCAGCAGTGCCCACAGGGTCGCCAGCACAGATACGCAGTATTTT CASSAHRVASTDTQYF
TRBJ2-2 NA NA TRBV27 TGTGCCAGCAGTTTATATATGGGGTCGGTAGGGACCGGGGAGCTGTTTTTT CASSLYMGSVGTGELFF
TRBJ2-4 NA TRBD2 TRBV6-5 TGTGCCAGCAGTCCCAGCGGGGGCGCCGTGGACATTCAGTACTTC CASSPSGGAVDIQYF
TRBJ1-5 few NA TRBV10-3 TGTGCCATAACAGGGACCCTCAATCAGCCCCAGCATTTT CAITGTLNQPQHF
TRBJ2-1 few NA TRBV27 TGTGCCAGCAGTAAAGGGACCCCTTACAATGAGCAGTTCTTC CASSKGTPYNEQFF
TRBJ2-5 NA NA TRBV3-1 TGTGCCAGCAGCTTGGGACCCTACGAGGAGACCCAGTACTTC CASSLGPYEETQYF
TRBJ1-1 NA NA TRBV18 TGTGCCAGCTCACCCACTTCAGGGGCGAACACTGAAGCTTTCTTT CASSPTSGANTEAFF
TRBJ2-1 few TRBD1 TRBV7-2 TGTGCCAGCAGCTTAACCAGGACAGGGGAGCAGTTCTTC CASSLTRTGEQFF
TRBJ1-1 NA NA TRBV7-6 TGTGCCAGCAACTTACTAGATCGGGACACTGAAGCTTTCTTT CASNLLDRDTEAFF
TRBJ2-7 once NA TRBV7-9 TGTGTCAGCAGCGGTAGACAGCGGAACGAGCAGTACTTC CVSSGRQRNEQYF
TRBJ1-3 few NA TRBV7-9 TGTGCCAGCAGCTTAGCCCTAAGACAGTTTTCTGGAAACACCATATATTTT CASSLALRQFSGNTIYF
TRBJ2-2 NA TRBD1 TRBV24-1 TGTGCCACCAGTGATCTGACAGGGGGCTCGGACACCGGGGAGCTGTTTTTT CATSDLTGGSDTGELFF